These 19 T cell receptor beta chains were all obtained from the same sample, sequenced in a study of blood T cell repertoires in COVID-19. TCRdb's copy holds only in-frame clones and misses some; the assay was immunoSEQ multiplex PCR. The repertoire holds around 140,000 clones, with around 80% as singletons. The sequencing input was PBMCs or T cells enriched from blood (not recorded which). These receptors all come from a man aged 35 to 55 with acute COVID-19.

V and J are TRBV9 and TRBJ2-5, with D maybe TRBD2 (6 bases). Trimming left V 0 bases short and J 7 bases short, with 10 bases between. The CDR3 consists of 13 residues. Germline lookup yields CDR1 SGDLS and CDR2 YYNGEE. CDR3 DNA sequence: TGTGCCAGCAGCGTAGGGGAGGTTGGGACCCAGTACTTC. Its protein product is CASSVGEVGTQYF.

The chain recombines TRBV2 with TRBJ1-5; D perhaps matches TRBD1 (5 bases). The CDR3 spans 14 residues. Germline assignment: CDR1 SNHLY and CDR2 FYNNEI. V was cut by 4 bases and J by 2 bases, with 9 bases left in between. The CDR3 region is CASSVGGGNQPQHF. CDR3 coding DNA: TGTGCCAGCAGTGTGGGAGGGGGCAATCAGCCCCAGCATTTT.

The chain is built from TRBV9 and TRBJ2-4; 9 bases are a match to TRBD1. The CDR3 is 15 residues long. Trimming took 0 bases from V and 8 from J; bases not matched to a gene: 6. CDR1 is SGDLS and CDR2 is YYNGEE in the germline V gene. The CDR3 reads CASSVDGQGTDIQYF. The CDR3 coding sequence is TGTGCCAGCAGCGTAGATGGACAGGGGACGGACATTCAGTACTTC.

A single count supports this clone. CDR3 sequence: CASSFFLPDRETGNTIYF. The CDR3, as DNA: TGTGCCAGCAGCTTTTTTCTCCCGGACAGGGAAACTGGAAACACCATATATTTT. This rearrangement joins TRBV11-2 to TRBJ1-3, with TRBD1 matching 8 bases. CDR1 and CDR2 from the germline V gene are SGHAT and FQNNGV. This CDR3 has 18 amino acids. V shed 3 bases and J 2 bases; nucleotides not matched to a gene: 12.

This chain uses TRBV19 with TRBJ1-1; 8 bases match TRBD1. Germline V gives CDR1 LNHDA, CDR2 SQIVND (reference sequence). The CDR3 extends over 13 amino acids. J was trimmed by 2 bases and V by 7 bases; bases with no gene match: 3. The DNA for the CDR3 is TGTGCCAGTAAGACAGGGGCTAACACTGAAGCTTTCTTT. Protein: CASKTGANTEAFF.

The chain carries TRBV5-1 and TRBJ2-3, with D possibly TRBD2 on 6 matching bases. Germline V gene lookup returns CDR1 SGHRS and CDR2 YFSETQ. Trimming removed 1 base at V and 0 bases at J, with 9 bases between. CDR3 length: 15 residues. The CDR3 coding sequence is TGCGCCAGCAGCTTGACGGGAGCTAGCACAGATACGCAGTATTTT. This translates into CASSLTGASTDTQYF.

The chain has TRBV3-1 (or the pseudogene TRBV3-2) and TRBJ2-2; 7 positions match TRBD2. Looked up from germline, CDR1 is LGHDT and CDR2 is YNNKEL (reference sequence). This CDR3 is built from 19 residues. After removal of 5 bases from V and 1 base from J, the junction contained 16 bases not matched to a gene. DNA for the CDR3: TGTGCCAGCAGCGGTCGAGGGGTTAGAAAGCGGGGGAACACCGGGGAGCTGTTTTTT. Its protein product is CASSGRGVRKRGNTGELFF.

The chain uses TRBV25-1 and TRBJ2-3; TRBD2 matches 7 bases. The CDR3 has 15 amino acids. CDR1 and CDR2 from the germline V gene are MGHDK and SYGVNS. Unmatched junction bases numbered 3, after V lost 2 bases and J lost 1 base. The chain's CDR3 is CASSEAGEGTDTQYF. CDR3 nucleotide sequence: TGTGCCAGCAGTGAAGCGGGAGAGGGCACAGATACGCAGTATTTT.

The chain carries TRBV27 and TRBJ1-2; no reliable D call. In germline, CDR1 is MNHEY, CDR2 SMNVEV (reference sequence). V was shortened by 4 bases and J by 1 base, with 13 bases between the two germline ends. The CDR3 totals 15 residues. In DNA form, the CDR3 reads TGTGCCAGCAGTTCAGGCGCGCATCTTAACTATGGCTACACCTTC. Protein: CASSSGAHLNYGYTF.

This clone was detected once. Other DNA sequences within the sample encode an identical CDR3. V usage is TRBV30 and J usage is TRBJ2-7; no firm D call. CDR3 length: 11 residues. From germline, CDR1 is GTSNPN and CDR2 SVGIG (reference sequence). The germline V and J ends were trimmed by 3 bases and 0 bases, with 3 bases remaining between them. The CDR3 nucleotides read TGTGCCTGGAGCGTCTCCTACGAGCAGTACTTC. Its protein is CAWSVSYEQYF.

This chain connects TRBV7-9 to TRBJ2-3, with 11 bases lining up with TRBD2. V was clipped by 4 bases and J by 3 bases; unmatched bases: 6. The CDR3 consists of 16 residues. Germline V CDR1 and CDR2: SEHNR, FQNEAQ (reference sequence). The CDR3 here is CASSSPTSGRTDTQYF. The CDR3 nucleotides are TGTGCCAGCAGCTCACCCACTAGCGGGAGAACAGATACGCAGTATTTT. Based on the CDR3 plus reference TRBV7-9 and TRBJ2-3, the full variable domain is DTGVSQNPRHKITKRGQNVTFRCDPISEHNRLYWYRQTLGQGPEFLTYFQNEAQLEKSRLLSDRFSAERPKGSFSTLEIQRTEQGDSAMYLCASSSPTSGRTDTQYFGPGTRLTVL.

The chain uses TRBV11-2 and TRBJ2-1, with D possibly TRBD2 on 6 matching bases. Trimming stripped 5 bases from V and 6 bases from J, with 14 bases between. Germline-derived CDR1 and CDR2 are SGHAT and FQNNGV. CDR3 length: 14 residues. CDR3: CASSPGLLSNEQFF. CDR3 DNA: TGTGCCAGCAGCCCGGGACTGCTCTCCAATGAGCAGTTCTTC.

This clone was seen more than once but under ten times. This chain joins TRBV7-3 and TRBJ2-7, with D unresolved. The CDR3 length is 13 residues. Germline V gene lookup returns CDR1 SGHTA and CDR2 FQGTGA. Trimming shortened V by 3 bases and J by 5 bases, and 11 bases separated the two germline ends. CDR3 loop: CASSFGGLNEQYF. The CDR3 DNA follows: TGTGCCAGCAGCTTTGGTGGGCTTAACGAGCAGTACTTC.

The rearrangement uses TRBV27 and TRBJ2-7, with D possibly TRBD1 on 7 matching bases. The CDR3 sequence is 12 residues long. V lost 6 bases, J lost 5 bases, and 11 bases lay in between. The germline CDR1 and CDR2 sequences are MNHEY and SMNVEV (reference sequence). The CDR3 nucleotides are TGTGCCAGCAGCCAGGGGGGTAACGAGCAGTACTTC. Its translation is CASSQGGNEQYF.

The rearrangement links TRBV5-1 to TRBJ2-3; maybe TRBD2 (5 bases). Germline V gene data show CDR1 as SGHRS and CDR2 as YFSETQ. The V end was cut by 4 bases, the J end by 6 bases, with 15 bases between. This CDR3 region has 14 residues. The CDR3 protein is CASSISLARDTQYF. In DNA, the CDR3 is TGCGCCAGCAGCATATCTCTAGCCCGGGATACGCAGTATTTT.

The chain links TRBV29-1 to TRBJ1-2; D gene uncertain. The CDR3 runs 14 residues. Trimming took 6 bases from V and 4 from J, leaving 18 bases between them. The germline CDR1 and CDR2 sequences are SQVTM and ANQGSEA. The CDR3 DNA reads TGCAGCGTCGCCCTTGATACAACAGTCTATGGCTACACCTTC. It encodes CSVALDTTVYGYTF.

The count of this clone is one. V is TRBV6-5 and J is TRBJ2-7; the D is unclear. CDR3 size: 13 residues. The ends were cut back, 2 bases at V and 4 bases at J, with 9 bases in the middle. The germline V gene has CDR1 MNHEY and CDR2 SVGAGI. The chain's CDR3 is CASSYTEEYEQYF. The DNA for the CDR3 is TGTGCCAGCAGTTACACCGAGGAATACGAGCAGTACTTC.

The chain uses TRBV30 and TRBJ1-2, with D hard to call. This CDR3 is built from 12 residues. Trimming removed 3 bases from V and 1 base from J, with 6 bases in between. Per the germline V gene, CDR1 is GTSNPN and CDR2 is SVGIG (reference sequence). CDR3 sequence reads: CAWSSDNYGYTF. The CDR3 nucleotides read TGTGCCTGGAGCTCAGATAACTATGGCTACACCTTC.

The chain combines TRBV6-5 with TRBJ2-7, with D perhaps TRBD1 (6 bases). CDR1 MNHEY and CDR2 SVGAGI come from the germline V gene. Trimming stripped 2 bases from V and 4 bases from J, with 9 bases between. This CDR3 is 13 amino acids long. CDR3 nucleotide sequence: TGTGCCAGCAGTTACCGGACAGAGTACGAGCAGTACTTC. Protein product: CASSYRTEYEQYF.